Shown below are 2 T cell receptor beta chains from a single sample sequenced in a study of response to subunit inactivated influenza vaccine. TCRdb redid the calling of the RT-PCR reads with MiXCR, one entry per CDR3 protein. The table lists approximately 520,000 distinct CDR3 sequences, about 25% of them singletons, with approximately 2% in the top ten. Sequenced here: CD4+ T cells sorted from PBMCs, sampled about 5 days after vaccination. These receptors all stem from a middle-aged man who received an inactivated influenza vaccine.

The sample holds a few counts of this clonotype. The CDR3 sequence: CASSPGQLAKNIQYF. The CDR3 DNA is TGTGCCAGCTCACCAGGACAACTAGCCAAAAACATTCAGTACTTC. The chain joins TRBV18 to TRBJ2-4; tentatively, D is TRBD1 (5 bases). Trimming cost V 2 bases and J 0 bases, with 8 bases left between them. The CDR3 consists of 15 residues. Germline V gene data show CDR1 as KGHSH and CDR2 as LQKENI.

Ten or more counts support this clonotype. The chain combines TRBV5-1 with TRBJ2-1; 12 bases match TRBD2. With V trimmed by 8 bases and J by 7 bases, 7 bases remained unmatched. The CDR3 covers 14 residues. Germline V gives CDR1 SGHRS, CDR2 YFSETQ. The CDR3 is CASSTSGRGNEQFF. In DNA form, the CDR3 reads TGCGCCAGTTCGACTAGCGGGAGAGGTAATGAGCAGTTCTTC.